This T cell receptor (beta chain) was observed in a study of read filtering for tumor transcriptome and immune sequencing. V was clipped by 1 base and J by 7 bases, with 11 bases between them. The CDR3 is made up of 14 amino acids. Germline assignment: CDR1 SGHTA and CDR2 FQGNSA. Molecular barcoded adaptors covering alpha/delta and beta/gamma chains were used on roughly 370 ng RNA. One entry per CDR3 protein results from TCRdb running MiXCR on the reads. The table shows some 48,000 distinct CDR3 sequences, with approximately 19% occurring only once. The table lists this clonotype with many counts. The J gene is TRBJ2-1, the V gene TRBV7-2; possibly TRBD1 for D (6 bases). The sequence was obtained from a donor over 35 with multiple myeloma. Sequencing used a population of CD138-negative cells sorted from bone marrow. CDR3 coding DNA: TGTGCCAGCAGCTTAGGGGGGCAGCGGAATGAGCAGTTCTTC. This translates into CASSLGGQRNEQFF. Together with reference TRBV7-2 and TRBJ2-1, the CDR3 gives the full variable domain: GAGVSQSPSNKVTEKGKDVELRCDPISGHTALYWYRQSLGQGLEFLIYFQGNSAPDKSGLPSDRFSAERTGGSVSTLTIQRTQQEDSAVYLCASSLGGQRNEQFFGPGTRLTVL.